The 20 T cell receptor beta chains listed next were all sequenced from one sample in a study of CD8 T cells in ankylosing spondylitis. Overall study results and limits: A TCR beta motif of under ten highly homologous variants seemed to mark ankylosing spondylitis blood.

TCRdb re-derived calls from the 5' RACE reads in MiXCR, one entry per CDR3 protein. The sample consists of 670,000 or so distinct CDR3 sequences, under 20% of them appearing once. These receptors' antigens are unknown. The sample taken for sequencing was blood, either unsorted or a sorted T cell fraction (not recorded which). These receptors were collected from a male donor with ankylosing spondylitis.

The chain recombines TRBV3-1 with TRBJ2-7; 7 bases are a match to TRBD1. Trimming cost V 0 bases and J 5 bases; bases outside gene matches: 7. The CDR3 spans 15 residues. Germline CDR1 reads LGHDT; CDR2 reads YNNKEL (reference sequence). CDR3 region: CASSQDFTGADEQYF. CDR3 DNA: TGTGCCAGCAGCCAAGATTTCACAGGGGCGGACGAGCAGTACTTC.

There are many counts of this clonotype. V gene TRBV12-3 or TRBV12-4 combines with J gene TRBJ1-1, with D tentatively TRBD1 (5 bases). The CDR3 sequence is 14 residues long. Trimming left V 3 bases short and J 1 base short, with 9 bases between. The CDR3 DNA is TGTGCCAGCAGTTTCTCTGGGACGAACACTGAAGCTTTCTTT. This codes for CASSFSGTNTEAFF.

There are a few counts of this clonotype. The J gene is TRBJ2-7, the V gene TRBV4-1, with D tentatively TRBD2 (5 bases). V was cut by 0 bases and J by 2 bases, with 14 bases left in between. Germline V CDR1 and CDR2: MGHRA, YSYEKL. There are 16 residues in the CDR3. The CDR3 reads CASSQERAGPAYEQYF. CDR3 DNA sequence: TGCGCCAGCAGCCAAGAGCGGGCGGGTCCCGCCTACGAGCAGTACTTC.

This clonotype was detected only a few times. The chain recombines TRBV7-8 with TRBJ2-7, with D tentatively TRBD2 (5 bases). Looked up from germline, CDR1 is SGHVS and CDR2 is FQNEAQ. Trimming removed 8 bases at V and 2 bases at J, with 10 bases between. The CDR3 has 12 amino acids. CDR3 sequence: CASSDSTYEQYF. CDR3 nucleotide sequence: TGTGCCAGCTCGGACTCGACCTACGAGCAGTACTTC.

The chain combines TRBV12-3 or TRBV12-4 with TRBJ1-4; no clear D gene. The CDR3 is made up of 14 amino acids. V was shortened by 2 bases and J by 8 bases, with 12 bases between the two germline ends. The CDR3 protein is CASSLRGPTEKLFF. In DNA form, the CDR3 reads TGTGCCAGCAGTTTACGGGGTCCTACGGAAAAACTGTTTTTT.

This clonotype came up many times. The chain joins TRBV2 to TRBJ1-2; TRBD1 matches 8 bases. After removal of 8 bases from V and 13 bases from J, the junction contained 12 bases not matched to a gene. The germline V gene has CDR1 SNHLY and CDR2 FYNNEI. CDR3 length: 12 residues. Written as DNA, the CDR3 is TGTGCCAGCGGAAGAGACAGGGGACAACGCACCTTC. The encoded protein is CASGRDRGQRTF.

This sequence joins TRBV20-1 and TRBJ1-5, with D possibly TRBD1 on 6 matching bases. CDR1 is DFQATT and CDR2 is SNEGSKA in the germline V gene (reference sequence). The CDR3 is 14 amino acids. The CDR3 loop reads CSAEAQGAGQPQHF. In nucleotides, the CDR3 is TGCAGCGCGGAGGCACAGGGTGCTGGTCAGCCCCAGCATTTT.

In DNA, the CDR3 is TGTGCCAGCAGTGGTTCCCTCTCGTTGGACAGACTTCAACGAGACCGGGGGCCGTACTTC. Its translation is CASSGSLSLDRLQRDRGPYF. This chain links TRBV2 with TRBJ2-7; the D call may be TRBD1 or TRBD2 (6 bases each). Germline CDR1 and CDR2: SNHLY and FYNNEI. CDR3 length: 20 amino acids. Trimming took 4 bases from V and 12 from J, leaving 40 bases between them. Looking up the rest from reference TRBV2 and TRBJ2-7 gives the full variable domain: EPEVTQTPSHQVTQMGQEVILRCVPISNHLYFYWYRQILGQKVEFLVSFYNNEISEKSEIFDDQFSVERPDGSNFTLKIRSTKLEDSAMYFCASSGSLSLDRLQRDRGPYFGPGTRLTVT.

The chain couples TRBV11-1 to TRBJ2-3, with D uncertain. Trimming removed 0 bases from V and 0 bases from J, with 16 bases in between. Germline V gene lookup returns CDR1 SGHAT and CDR2 FQDESV (reference sequence). The CDR3 sequence is 18 residues long. The CDR3 loop reads CASSLASLGIYSTDTQYF. DNA of the CDR3: TGTGCCAGCAGCTTAGCGAGTTTGGGGATTTATAGCACAGATACGCAGTATTTT.

The V call is TRBV9, the J call TRBJ1-1; the D gene is possibly TRBD1 (5 bases). The CDR3 runs 14 residues. V lost 4 bases, J lost 4 bases, and 14 bases lay in between. Germline lookup yields CDR1 SGDLS and CDR2 YYNGEE. CDR3 in DNA: TGTGCCAGCAGCCCAAGTGGGGGGGGCACTGAAGCTTTCTTT. Its protein is CASSPSGGGTEAFF. Full variable domain (remainder filled in from reference TRBV9 and TRBJ1-1): DSGVTQTPKHLITATGQRVTLRCSPRSGDLSVYWYQQSLDQGLQFLIQYYNGEERAKGNILERFSAQQFPDLHSELNLSSLELGDSALYFCASSPSGGGTEAFFGQGTRLTVV.

The rearrangement uses TRBV5-1 and TRBJ2-4; 10 bases match TRBD2. V shed 7 bases, J shed 8 bases, and the junction held 9 bases outside the gene matches. The CDR3 consists of 14 residues. Germline V lookup: CDR1 SGHRS, CDR2 YFSETQ. The DNA of the CDR3 is TGCGCCAGCCAACAAGCGGGGGGGCCGGACATTCAGTACTTC. Translation gives CASQQAGGPDIQYF. The full variable domain, in which reference TRBV5-1 and TRBJ2-4 provide the parts outside the CDR3, is KAGVTQTPRYLIKTRGQQVTLSCSPISGHRSVSWYQQTPGQGLQFLFEYFSETQRNKGNFPGRFSGRQFSNSRSEMNVSTLELGDSALYLCASQQAGGPDIQYFGAGTRLSVL.

The gene calls are TRBV5-1 and TRBJ1-4; TRBD1 agrees at 9 bases. The CDR3 is 18 residues long. J was trimmed by 5 bases and V by 5 bases; bases with no gene match: 16. CDR1 and CDR2 (germline): SGHRS, YFSETQ. The CDR3 protein is CASSSLGTGRSTNEKLFF. The CDR3 region has the DNA TGCGCCAGCAGTTCCCTGGGGACAGGGCGGTCTACAAATGAAAAACTGTTTTTT.

This clonotype was seen more than once but under ten times. The V and J genes are TRBV7-9 and TRBJ1-1, with D perhaps TRBD1 (6 bases). Trimming removed 5 bases from V and 7 bases from J, with 11 bases in between. Germline V gene data show CDR1 as SEHNR and CDR2 as FQNEAQ (reference sequence). The CDR3 runs to 12 residues. This CDR3 reads CASSGHRVEAFF. In nucleotides, the CDR3 is TGTGCCAGCAGCGGCCACAGGGTTGAAGCTTTCTTT.

This clonotype was recorded only once. This chain uses TRBV18 with TRBJ2-7; 9 nucleotides line up with TRBD2. Losses at the gene ends were 0 bases for V and 4 bases for J; bases not matched to a gene: 7. The CDR3 is made up of 16 amino acids. In germline, CDR1 is KGHSH, CDR2 LQKENI. CDR3 nucleotides: TGTGCCAGCTCACCACCGACGTCTAGCGGGAATTACGAGCAGTACTTC. Amino acids: CASSPPTSSGNYEQYF.

This clonotype was observed a few times. The chain uses TRBV7-2 and TRBJ1-5; D uncertain. The CDR3 loop spans 13 amino acids. Germline loops: CDR1 SGHTA, CDR2 FQGNSA. V was clipped by 4 bases and J by 3 bases, with 7 bases between them. This CDR3 is CASSWVLNQPQHF. In DNA form, the CDR3 reads TGTGCCAGCAGCTGGGTCCTCAATCAGCCCCAGCATTTT.

V usage is TRBV29-1 and J usage is TRBJ2-7; TRBD2 is a possible D gene (6 bases). Trimming cost V 2 bases and J 3 bases, with 11 bases left between them. The CDR3 runs to 13 residues. Germline V gene lookup returns CDR1 SQVTM and CDR2 ANQGSEA. CDR3 DNA: TGCAGCGTTGAAAACGGGGGTAACTACGAGCAGTACTTC. Translated, it gives CSVENGGNYEQYF.

This clonotype appeared a few times. The chain joins TRBV15 to TRBJ1-5; D is unresolved. Per germline, CDR1 LNHNV and CDR2 YYDKDF (reference sequence). CDR3 length: 15 amino acids. Between the trimmed V and J ends, which lost 0 bases and 0 bases, there was a span of 6 bases. The CDR3 sequence: CATSRDTGSNQPQHF. DNA of the CDR3: TGTGCCACCAGCAGAGATACGGGTAGCAATCAGCCCCAGCATTTT.

The table lists this clonotype with a few counts. The chain has TRBV5-1 and TRBJ2-3; no clear D. The CDR3 runs to 15 residues. With 2 bases removed from V and 2 bases from J, the gap between germline ends came to 12 bases. The germline V gene encodes CDR1 SGHRS and CDR2 YFSETQ. CDR3 nucleotides: TGCGCCAGCAGCTTAACAACATACTACACAGATACGCAGTATTTT. Translated: CASSLTTYYTDTQYF. The whole variable domain, remainder taken from reference TRBV5-1 and TRBJ2-3, is KAGVTQTPRYLIKTRGQQVTLSCSPISGHRSVSWYQQTPGQGLQFLFEYFSETQRNKGNFPGRFSGRQFSNSRSEMNVSTLELGDSALYLCASSLTTYYTDTQYFGPGTRLTVL.

This clonotype appeared a few times. The chain recombines TRBV4-1 with TRBJ1-5; D is unresolved. The germline V gene encodes CDR1 MGHRA and CDR2 YSYEKL. This CDR3 is 15 amino acids long. The V and J ends lost 3 bases and 6 bases respectively, with 15 bases between them. The CDR3 sequence is CASSHHRGSGQPQHF. The CDR3 bases are TGCGCCAGCAGCCACCACAGAGGGTCGGGTCAGCCCCAGCATTTT.

This clonotype was seen at least ten times. This chain connects TRBV5-1 to TRBJ2-7; D is undetermined. CDR3 length: 13 residues. V lost 0 bases and J 4 bases, leaving 8 bases between the germline ends. Germline CDR1 is SGHRS and CDR2 is YFSETQ. This chain's CDR3 is CASSLVTGYEQYF. For the CDR3, the DNA is TGCGCCAGCAGCTTGGTGACGGGTTACGAGCAGTACTTC.